Presented here are 4 T cell receptor beta chains from one specimen sequenced in a study of T cell repertoires in ileal Crohn's disease. This table comes from immunoSEQ multiplex PCR, and its TCRdb copy is limited to in-frame clones, with some not included. The table records approximately 5,700 clones, almost 85% of them present only once. The sequencing sample was made of ileal tissue. The receptors stem from an adult with Crohn's disease.

The CDR3: CSVAFLGLEAFF. The CDR3 DNA reads as TGCAGCGTTGCGTTTTTGGGCCTTGAAGCTTTCTTT. This chain uses TRBV29-1 with TRBJ1-1; D is uncertain. The CDR3 is 12 amino acids. Germline assignment: CDR1 SQVTM and CDR2 ANQGSEA. The V and J ends lost 4 bases and 7 bases respectively, with 13 bases between them.

V is TRBV5-1 and J is TRBJ2-2; 10 bases match TRBD2. The CDR3 extends over 16 amino acids. Germline V gives CDR1 SGHRS, CDR2 YFSETQ. Trimming took 5 bases from V and 6 from J; bases not matched to a gene: 10. The CDR3 spells CASRTAGGRGAGELFF. The CDR3 DNA is TGCGCCAGCAGAACAGCGGGAGGGCGTGGCGCCGGGGAGCTGTTTTTT.

This clone was detected once. The rearrangement joins TRBV18 to TRBJ2-7; 12 bases agree with TRBD1. The CDR3 extends over 17 amino acids. The junction had 11 bases not matched to a gene; V was cut back by 1 base and J by 7 bases. Germline assignment: CDR1 KGHSH and CDR2 LQKENI. This chain's CDR3 is CASSPLQSGQGAGEQYF. For the CDR3, the DNA is TGTGCCAGCTCACCACTTCAATCGGGACAGGGGGCGGGGGAGCAGTACTTC.

J is TRBJ1-2 and V is TRBV6-5, with D tentatively TRBD1 (5 bases). The CDR3 spans 13 residues. Trimming cost V 6 bases and J 4 bases, with 12 bases left between them. Germline V gives CDR1 MNHEY, CDR2 SVGAGI. CDR3 in DNA: TGTGCCAGCAGCCCGACAGTCGGCTATGGCTACACCTTC. Its protein product is CASSPTVGYGYTF.